This TCR beta chain was profiled in a study of Ad26.COV2.S vaccination and SARS-CoV-2 variants. As regards this clone: Its antigen remains unidentified.

The repertoire was sequenced with immunoSEQ multiplex PCR; TCRdb's copy has only in-frame clones and lacks some. The repertoire has around 100,000 clones, around 81% of them found once; the top ten carry 15% to 20%. The study, taken as a whole, reports: Analyses that measured TCR breadth and depth may have underestimated total T cell responses. Vaccine recipients surpassed placebo recipients in spike-specific TCR breadth.

From germline, CDR1 is GTSNPN and CDR2 SVGIG (reference sequence). This CDR3 is 14 amino acids long. J was trimmed by 3 bases and V by 0 bases; bases with no gene match: 5. This sequence was found in a human donor who had recovered from COVID-19. Sequencing used peripheral blood, obtained after recovery from COVID-19. The chain recombines TRBV30 with TRBJ2-7; 7 nucleotides line up with TRBD2. In DNA form, the CDR3 reads TGTGCCTGGAGTGTGGGGGGGACTCGCTACGAGCAGTACTTC. It codes for CAWSVGGTRYEQYF.